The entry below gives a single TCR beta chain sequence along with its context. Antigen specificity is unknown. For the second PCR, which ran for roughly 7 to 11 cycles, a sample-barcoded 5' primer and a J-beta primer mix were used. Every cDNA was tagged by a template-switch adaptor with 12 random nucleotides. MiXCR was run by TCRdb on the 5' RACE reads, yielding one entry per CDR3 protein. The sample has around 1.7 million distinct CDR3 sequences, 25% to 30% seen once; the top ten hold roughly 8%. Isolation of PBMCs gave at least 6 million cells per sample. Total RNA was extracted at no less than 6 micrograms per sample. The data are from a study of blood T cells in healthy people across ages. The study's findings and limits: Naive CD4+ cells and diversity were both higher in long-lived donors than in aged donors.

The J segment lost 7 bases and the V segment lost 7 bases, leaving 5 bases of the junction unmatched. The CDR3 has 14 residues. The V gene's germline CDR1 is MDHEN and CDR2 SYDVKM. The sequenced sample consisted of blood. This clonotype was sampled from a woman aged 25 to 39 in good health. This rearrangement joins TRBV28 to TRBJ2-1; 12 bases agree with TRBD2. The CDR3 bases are TGTGCCAGCAACGGACTAGCGGGATTAAATGAGCAGTTCTTC. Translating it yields CASNGLAGLNEQFF.